These 30 T cell receptor beta chains share one sample of origin, sequenced in a study of early T cells in non-severe SARS-CoV-2 infection. TCRdb fed the 5' RACE reads into MiXCR, producing one record per CDR3 protein. The table shows some 29,000 distinct CDR3 sequences, with 4.5% occurring only once. Sequences were obtained from whole blood. These receptors were taken from an adult who was a healthcare worker with PCR-confirmed SARS-CoV-2 infection or an uninfected control (not recorded which).

This clonotype was observed a handful of times. V and J are TRBV27 and TRBJ2-3; D is undetermined. Trimming took off 5 bases at V and 4 bases at J, with 13 bases between the two ends. The CDR3 covers 14 residues. The germline V gene encodes CDR1 MNHEY and CDR2 SMNVEV (reference sequence). The CDR3 reads CASSLYPGADTQYF. CDR3 nucleotides: TGTGCCAGCAGTCTCTACCCCGGAGCAGATACGCAGTATTTT.

This clonotype was seen more than once but under ten times. CDR3 nucleotides: TGTGCCAGCAGCTCGTCGTGGGGGGGCCAAGAGACCCAGTACTTC. It codes for CASSSSWGGQETQYF. The V call is TRBV11-2, the J call TRBJ2-5, with 7 bases identical to TRBD2. Germline CDR1 reads SGHAT; CDR2 reads FQNNGV. Trimming took 4 bases from V and 1 from J; bases not matched to a gene: 6. The CDR3 sequence is 15 residues long.

This clonotype was found many times. V gene TRBV20-1 combines with J gene TRBJ2-7; 8 bases are shared with TRBD1. Trimming took 4 bases from V and 4 from J; bases not matched to a gene: 18. The CDR3 is 17 residues long. The germline CDR1 and CDR2 sequences are DFQATT and SNEGSKA (reference sequence). CDR3 DNA: TGCAGTGCTAACTTCCGTCGTCCGCAGGGGGCGCTTTACGAGCAGTACTTC. Translating gives CSANFRRPQGALYEQYF.

This clonotype was seen only a few times. V and J are TRBV30 and TRBJ1-5; D remains unclear. The germline CDR1 and CDR2 sequences are GTSNPN and SVGIG (reference sequence). Trimming took off 3 bases at V and 4 bases at J, with 10 bases between the two ends. The CDR3 runs 13 residues. The CDR3 region is CAWSGGVNQPQHF. For the CDR3, the DNA is TGTGCCTGGAGCGGAGGAGTTAATCAGCCCCAGCATTTT. The whole variable domain, filled in from reference TRBV30 and TRBJ1-5, reads SQTIHQWPATLVQPVGSPLSLECTVEGTSNPNLYWYRQAAGRGLQLLFYSVGIGQISSEVPQNLSASRPQDRQFILSSKKLLLSDSGFYLCAWSGGVNQPQHFGDGTRLSIL.

This clonotype was counted many times. V usage is TRBV12-3 or TRBV12-4 and J usage is TRBJ2-5; TRBD1 agrees at 7 bases. This CDR3 region has 14 residues. V shed 6 bases, J shed 2 bases, and the junction held 6 bases outside the gene matches. Here the CDR3 DNA reads TGTGCCAGCAGCTCGTGGGACAGACAAGAGACCCAGTACTTC. It specifies CASSSWDRQETQYF.

This clonotype appeared many times. The chain carries TRBV10-3 and TRBJ2-6, with D possibly being TRBD2 (6 bases). The CDR3 has 16 amino acids. Trimming left V 11 bases short and J 0 bases short, with 17 bases between. Germline V gives CDR1 ENHRY, CDR2 SYGVKD. The DNA of the CDR3 is TGTGCCTACGGGCCGGGGGTCGGCTCTGGGGCCAACGTCCTGACTTTC. Amino acids: CAYGPGVGSGANVLTF.

At least ten counts were recorded for this clonotype. The chain carries TRBV7-2 and TRBJ2-1, with D unresolved. V shed 1 base and J shed 5 bases, with 9 bases lying between them. The CDR3 has 14 amino acids. Germline CDR1 and CDR2: SGHTA and FQGNSA. The CDR3 DNA is TGTGCCAGCAGCTTAGACTGGACGAACAATGAGCAGTTCTTC. Encoded protein: CASSLDWTNNEQFF.

V gene TRBV7-8 combines with J gene TRBJ2-5; D might be TRBD1 (6 bases). The CDR3 consists of 12 residues. From germline, CDR1 is SGHVS and CDR2 FQNEAQ. V shed 5 bases and J shed 5 bases, with 9 bases lying between them. CDR3 DNA sequence: TGTGCCAGCAGCCACAGGGCGGAGACCCAGTACTTC. This translates into CASSHRAETQYF.

The J gene is TRBJ2-4, the V gene TRBV5-6; possibly TRBD1 for D (5 bases). The CDR3 is 15 residues long. V lost 0 bases, J lost 1 base, and 8 bases lay in between. Germline V gene data show CDR1 as SGHDT and CDR2 as YYEEEE. Written as DNA, the CDR3 is TGTGCCAGCAGCTTGGTCGCAGGGGCCAAAAACATTCAGTACTTC. It is translated as CASSLVAGAKNIQYF.

In its sample, this clonotype was seen many times. V is TRBV27 and J is TRBJ2-7; perhaps TRBD2 as D (6 bases). The CDR3 totals 17 residues. V was cut by 5 bases and J by 3 bases, with 23 bases left in between. Germline values: CDR1 MNHEY, CDR2 SMNVEV (reference sequence). CDR3 DNA sequence: TGTGCCAGCAGTCTCCGACCCTCACTAGGACTATTCTACGAGCAGTACTTC. Protein sequence: CASSLRPSLGLFYEQYF.

This clonotype appeared many times. The chain is built from TRBV5-1 and TRBJ2-7, with TRBD1 matching 10 bases. The CDR3 totals 14 residues. Unmatched junction bases numbered 6, after V lost 4 bases and J lost 5 bases. Germline loops: CDR1 SGHRS, CDR2 YFSETQ. Here the CDR3 DNA reads TGCGCCAGCAGCCTGCCCGACAGGGGGCACGAGCAGTACTTC. Protein: CASSLPDRGHEQYF. Filled out from reference TRBV5-1 and TRBJ2-7, the complete variable domain reads KAGVTQTPRYLIKTRGQQVTLSCSPISGHRSVSWYQQTPGQGLQFLFEYFSETQRNKGNFPGRFSGRQFSNSRSEMNVSTLELGDSALYLCASSLPDRGHEQYFGPGTRLTVT.

This clonotype has a count of ten or more. This chain uses TRBV11-2 with TRBJ1-6; D gene ambiguous. The CDR3 length is 18 residues. V lost 2 bases and J 0 bases, leaving 14 bases between the germline ends. The germline CDR1 and CDR2 sequences are SGHAT and FQNNGV. CDR3 coding DNA: TGTGCCAGCAGCTTAATTGGGTGGACCAGCTCCTATAATTCACCCCTCCACTTT. Encoded protein: CASSLIGWTSSYNSPLHF.

The table lists this clonotype with many counts. The CDR3 spells CASANMNTEAFF. CDR3 nucleotides: TGCGCCAGCGCAAACATGAACACTGAAGCTTTCTTT. The chain uses TRBV4-3 and TRBJ1-1; D is unclear. V dropped 8 bases and J dropped 0 bases, with 7 bases sitting between them. CDR1 is LGHNA, CDR2 YSLEER, per germline. CDR3 length: 12 amino acids.

This clonotype occurred many times. V and J are TRBV3-1 and TRBJ2-1; the D is unclear. The CDR3 runs 11 residues. In germline, CDR1 is LGHDT, CDR2 YNNKEL (reference sequence). Trimming left V 1 base short and J 8 bases short, with 3 bases between. The CDR3: CASSQGDEQFF. The CDR3 DNA is TGTGCCAGCAGCCAAGGGGATGAGCAGTTCTTC.

This clonotype was counted ten times or more. This chain connects TRBV19 to TRBJ2-7; D not resolved. V was cut by 8 bases and J by 1 base, with 12 bases left in between. From germline, CDR1 is LNHDA and CDR2 SQIVND (reference sequence). This CDR3 region has 13 residues. The CDR3 DNA sequence: TGTGCCAGTGCCCCCGGGCGGTCCTACGAGCAGTACTTC. Protein: CASAPGRSYEQYF.

There are many counts of this clonotype. The chain has TRBV2 and TRBJ1-4; 9 nucleotides line up with TRBD1. The CDR3 has 16 amino acids. V shed 4 bases and J 7 bases; nucleotides not matched to a gene: 10. CDR1 is SNHLY and CDR2 is FYNNEI in the germline V gene. The CDR3: CASSVIPGTGSEKLFF. In DNA, the CDR3 is TGTGCCAGCAGTGTAATCCCCGGGACAGGGTCTGAAAAACTGTTTTTT.

This clonotype was detected ten times or more. V and J are TRBV10-3 and TRBJ2-5, with 7 nucleotides matching TRBD1. The length of the CDR3 is 16 residues. The germline V gene has CDR1 ENHRY and CDR2 SYGVKD. J lost 2 bases, V lost 5 bases, and 11 bases had no gene match. The CDR3 sequence: CAISLDRETPQETQYF. The CDR3 DNA is TGTGCCATCAGTCTCGACAGGGAAACCCCACAAGAGACCCAGTACTTC.

This clonotype has only a few counts. This chain links TRBV4-3 with TRBJ2-2; TRBD1 agrees at 8 bases. The CDR3 is 15 amino acids. CDR1 and CDR2 (germline): LGHNA, YSLEER. Unmatched junction bases numbered 7, after V lost 4 bases and J lost 6 bases. The DNA for the CDR3 is TGCGCCAGCAGCCCAACTCAGGGGGCTCCCGGGGAGCTGTTTTTT. Protein product: CASSPTQGAPGELFF.

Ten or more counts support this clonotype. The rearrangement joins TRBV5-1 to TRBJ2-2; D tentatively reads TRBD1 or TRBD2 (5 bases each). Germline V gene data show CDR1 as SGHRS and CDR2 as YFSETQ. V was pared by 7 bases and J by 2 bases, with 12 bases between. The CDR3 spans 14 residues. CDR3 residues: CASDRDGNTGELFF. In nucleotides, the CDR3 is TGCGCCAGCGACCGGGACGGAAACACCGGGGAGCTGTTTTTT.

This clonotype was observed at least ten times. This chain uses TRBV29-1 with TRBJ2-5, with 10 bases fitting TRBD2. The CDR3 covers 14 residues. V lost 4 bases and J lost 4; bases outside the gene matches: 6. Germline values: CDR1 SQVTM, CDR2 ANQGSEA. Written as DNA, the CDR3 is TGCAGCGTTGTGGGTCCTAGCGGGAGAGAGACCCAGTACTTC. The encoded protein is CSVVGPSGRETQYF. Combining the CDR3 with reference TRBV29-1 and TRBJ2-5 gives the whole variable domain SAVISQKPSRDICQRGTSLTIQCQVDSQVTMMFWYRQQPGQSLTLIATANQGSEATYESGFVIDKFPISRPNLTFSTLTVSNMSPEDSSIYLCSVVGPSGRETQYFGPGTRLLVL.

This clonotype has ten or more counts. The V call is TRBV24-1, the J call TRBJ2-5; D tentatively fits TRBD1 or TRBD2 (5 bases each). Per the germline V gene, CDR1 is KGHDR and CDR2 is SFDVKD. V lost 10 bases to trimming and J lost 5 bases, with 22 bases between them. The CDR3 loop spans 15 amino acids. The CDR3 DNA is TGTGCCACGCCACTAGTCGAGGGGTACAGGGAGACCCAGTACTTC. It is translated as CATPLVEGYRETQYF.

This clonotype appeared many times. V is TRBV7-2 and J is TRBJ2-7; 7 positions match TRBD1. V dropped 5 bases and J dropped 5; count of bases not matched to a gene: 15. Germline V gene sequence: CDR1 SGHTA, CDR2 FQGNSA. The length of the CDR3 is 16 residues. CDR3 sequence (DNA): TGTGCCAGCAGCCTGGGGCAGGGGGTTCCCCCCCACGAGCAGTACTTC. This gives the protein CASSLGQGVPPHEQYF. The full variable domain, in which reference TRBV7-2 and TRBJ2-7 provide the parts outside the CDR3, is GAGVSQSPSNKVTEKGKDVELRCDPISGHTALYWYRQSLGQGLEFLIYFQGNSAPDKSGLPSDRFSAERTGGSVSTLTIQRTQQEDSAVYLCASSLGQGVPPHEQYFGPGTRLTVT.

Of note for this clonotype: Mismatch with germline at one junction end may stem from a read error. The V gene is TRBV5-1, the J gene TRBJ2-4, with D possibly TRBD1 on 5 matching bases. The CDR3 extends over 17 amino acids. CDR1 SGHRS and CDR2 YFSETQ come from the germline V gene. The CDR3 nucleotides are TGCGCCGGCAGCTGGGGATCATCACGGACAAGCAAAAACATTCAGTACTTC. Protein: CAGSWGSSRTSKNIQYF.

In its sample, this clonotype was seen many times. CDR3 residues: CASSPHRTGNTIYF. The CDR3 coding sequence is TGTGCCAGCAGCCCACATCGAACTGGAAACACCATATATTTT. This chain joins TRBV7-9 and TRBJ1-3; D remains ambiguous. With 5 bases removed from V and 2 bases from J, the gap between germline ends came to 10 bases. Germline V gene data show CDR1 as SEHNR and CDR2 as FQNEAQ (reference sequence). The CDR3 is 14 amino acids.

The table lists this clonotype with a few counts. This chain connects TRBV11-3 to TRBJ1-2; no firm D call. V was pared by 2 bases and J by 8 bases, with 18 bases between. CDR3 length: 15 residues. Germline V gives CDR1 SGHNT, CDR2 YENEEA. The CDR3 spells CASSLKGNSYLGYTF. The CDR3 bases are TGTGCCAGCAGCTTAAAGGGTAATTCCTATCTAGGCTACACCTTC.

There are a few counts of this clonotype. This chain links TRBV9 with TRBJ2-2; TRBD1 is a possible D gene (6 bases). CDR1 is SGDLS and CDR2 is YYNGEE in the germline V gene. CDR3 length equals 16 residues. V lost 0 bases, J lost 7 bases, and 16 bases lay in between. The CDR3, as DNA: TGTGCCAGCAGCGTAGATCAGTGGCAGGGGATCGGGGAGCTGTTTTTT. Translation: CASSVDQWQGIGELFF.

This clonotype was seen many times. The chain employs TRBV7-2 and TRBJ1-2, with D hard to call. The germline CDR1 and CDR2 sequences are SGHTA and FQGNSA. The CDR3 length is 15 residues. Trimming shortened V by 1 base and J by 4 bases, and 13 bases separated the two germline ends. Here the CDR3 DNA reads TGTGCCAGCAGCTTAGGTCGGGGAGAGGGCTATGGCTACACCTTC. Translated: CASSLGRGEGYGYTF.

This chain uses TRBV20-1 with TRBJ2-1; D is unclear. CDR1 is DFQATT and CDR2 is SNEGSKA in the germline V gene (reference sequence). Deletions cut 4 bases from V and 0 bases from J, with 13 bases between. CDR3 size: 15 residues. CDR3 amino acids: CSATKEWGSYNEQFF. The CDR3 bases are TGCAGTGCTACTAAGGAATGGGGCTCCTACAATGAGCAGTTCTTC.

This clonotype was observed many times. The DNA is left out, because the CDR3 cannot be placed on it with certainty; the CDR3 is given as TCRdb lists it. The genes are TRBV21-1 and TRBJ1-1. TRBV21-1 represents a pseudogene. The CDR3 is 13 residues long, counting both termini. The CDR3: CAPFGKGSTEAFF.

This clonotype has a handful of counts. The genes are TRBV7-2 and TRBJ1-2, with 8 positions matching TRBD1. Germline V lookup: CDR1 SGHTA, CDR2 FQGNSA. CDR3 size: 16 residues. J lost 5 bases, V lost 5 bases, and 13 bases had no gene match. CDR3 in DNA: TGTGCCAGCAGCAAACTCCGACAGGGGCTTGGGTATGGCTACACCTTC. It codes for CASSKLRQGLGYGYTF.